This T cell receptor (beta chain) was retrieved from a study of cytomegalovirus exposure and HLA in healthy donors. Study results and limitations: 164 TCR beta chains were listed as cytomegalovirus-associated.

Germline assignment: CDR1 SNHLY and CDR2 FYNNEI. The CDR3 runs 13 residues. V was trimmed by 7 bases and J by 0 bases, leaving 9 bases between them. Vbeta (60) and Jbeta (13) primers were used in the PCR. The assay was immunoSEQ multiplex PCR, and TCRdb's table has in-frame clones only and misses some. The sample holds about 180,000 clones, around 80% seen once. This clone was seen a few times. The antigen remains unidentified. This sequence originates from a man aged 18-30 years in good health and CMV-seronegative. Sequencing used PBMCs. The V call is TRBV2, the J call TRBJ1-1; possibly TRBD1 for D (6 bases). In DNA, the CDR3 is TGTGCCAGCACCGGACAGTTGAACACTGAAGCTTTCTTT. Its translation: CASTGQLNTEAFF.